This T cell receptor (beta chain) was recovered during a study of blood T cell repertoires in COVID-19. Turning to the study itself: Acute-phase and convalescent COVID-19 samples originated in the United States, Italy and Spain. Sources were T cells, B-cell-depleted T cells, or PBMCs; the material itself was cDNA or gDNA.

V lost 0 bases and J lost 2, with 11 bases in between. There are 15 residues in the CDR3. Germline CDR1 reads WSHSY; CDR2 reads SAAADI. Original methodology: The assay estimated nucleated cells by amplifying reference gene primers. Only in-frame clones appear in the TCRdb table, and some are missing; sequencing was by immunoSEQ multiplex PCR. V, J and clone size derive from that table, while D and trimming were established from the DNA sequence. The sample includes hundreds of thousands of clones, around four fifths of them seen just once. The TCR comes from a woman aged 40 to 50 with active or convalescent COVID-19. The V and J genes are TRBV10-2 and TRBJ2-7; no definite D call. The sample consisted of peripheral blood. The CDR3 sequence is CASSESQPTTYEQYF. The CDR3 bases are TGCGCCAGCAGTGAGTCCCAGCCAACTACCTACGAGCAGTACTTC.